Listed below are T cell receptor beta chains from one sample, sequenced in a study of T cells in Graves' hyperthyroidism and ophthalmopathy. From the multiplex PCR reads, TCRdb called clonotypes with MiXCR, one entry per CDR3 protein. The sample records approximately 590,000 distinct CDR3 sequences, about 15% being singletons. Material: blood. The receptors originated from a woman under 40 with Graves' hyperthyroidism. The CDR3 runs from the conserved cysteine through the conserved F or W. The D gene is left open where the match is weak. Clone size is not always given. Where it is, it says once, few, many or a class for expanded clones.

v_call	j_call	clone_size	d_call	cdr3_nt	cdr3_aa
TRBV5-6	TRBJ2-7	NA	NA	TGTGCCAGCACCCCGACACCAGGGAGGACCTCCTACGAGCAGTACTTC	CASTPTPGRTSYEQYF
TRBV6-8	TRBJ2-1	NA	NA	TGTGCCAGTAGGCGGTCCGCCAGGGTTGGCAATGAGCAGTTCTTC	CASRRSARVGNEQFF
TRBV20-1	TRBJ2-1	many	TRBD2	TGCAGTGCCCCCCGGCCGCTAGCGGGCGCTTTGAACTACAATGAGCAGTTCTTC	CSAPRPLAGALNYNEQFF
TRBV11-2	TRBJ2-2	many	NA	TGTGCCAGCAGCTTAGATTTTCCTGGGAACACCGGGGAGCTGTTTTTT	CASSLDFPGNTGELFF
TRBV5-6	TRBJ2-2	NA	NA	TGTGCCAGCAGCTTTGGCCCAAACACCGGGGAGCTGTTTTTT	CASSFGPNTGELFF
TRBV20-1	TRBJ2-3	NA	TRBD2	TGCAGTGCTAGAGATTCCAAGCGGGAGGGGTCGGCAGATACGCAGTATTTT	CSARDSKREGSADTQYF
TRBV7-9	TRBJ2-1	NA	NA	TGTGCCAGCAGTTTAGGGGGGGGTAGCTCTGTCTATGAGCAGTTCTTC	CASSLGGGSSVYEQFF
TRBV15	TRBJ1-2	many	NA	TGTGCCACCAGCAGAGCAGGGGTGCGGAGCGCGATCGGCTACACCTTC	CATSRAGVRSAIGYTF
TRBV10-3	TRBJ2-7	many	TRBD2	TGTGCCATCAGTGAGGAACTAGCGGGCGAGCAGTACTTC	CAISEELAGEQYF
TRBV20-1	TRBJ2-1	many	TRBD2	TGCAGTGCTAGACCGACTAGCGGGAGGGTTAATGAGCAGTTCTTC	CSARPTSGRVNEQFF
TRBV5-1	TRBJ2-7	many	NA	TGCGCCAGCAGGGTGACTAGTTCTTTCGAGCAGTACTTC	CASRVTSSFEQYF
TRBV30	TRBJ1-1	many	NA	TGTGCCTGGAGTGTACGAAAGGGCACTGAAGCTTTCTTT	CAWSVRKGTEAFF
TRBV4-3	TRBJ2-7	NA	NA	TGCGCCAGCAGCCAAGATGCTGAAATATCCTCCTACGAGCAGTACTTC	CASSQDAEISSYEQYF
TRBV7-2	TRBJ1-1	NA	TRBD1	TGTGCCAGCAGCAACCCGACAGGGGATGTAATGAACACTGAAGCTTTCTTT	CASSNPTGDVMNTEAFF
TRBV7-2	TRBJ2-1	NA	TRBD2	TGTGCCAGCAGCCGTGCTAGCGGGAGGGCCGGCGATGAGCAGTTCTTC	CASSRASGRAGDEQFF
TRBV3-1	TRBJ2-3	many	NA	TGTGCCAGCAGCCAAGATTCGGGGCCACAGGTAACGCAGTATTTT	CASSQDSGPQVTQYF
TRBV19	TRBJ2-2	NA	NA	TGTGCCAGTACTCCCCCCACCCTACGGGAGAGACACACCGGGGAGCTGTTTTTT	CASTPPTLRERHTGELFF
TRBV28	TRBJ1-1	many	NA	TGTGCCAGCAGTAACCGGGCGGGGGTAAACACTGAAGCTTTCTTT	CASSNRAGVNTEAFF
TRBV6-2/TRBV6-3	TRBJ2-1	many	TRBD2	TGTGCCAGCAGTTACACCGGGACTAGCGGGAGCGTTGAGCAGTTCTTC	CASSYTGTSGSVEQFF
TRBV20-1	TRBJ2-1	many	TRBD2	TGCAGTGCTAGCCCCGGGACTAGCGGCTACAATGAGCAGTTCTTC	CSASPGTSGYNEQFF
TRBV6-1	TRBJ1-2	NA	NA	TGTGCCAGCAGCCCAGACAAGACCTATGGCTACACCTTC	CASSPDKTYGYTF
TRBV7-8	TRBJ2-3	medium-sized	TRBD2	TGTGCCAGCAGCTCAGCAGTTAGCGGGAGGTCCACAGATACGCAGTATTTT	CASSSAVSGRSTDTQYF
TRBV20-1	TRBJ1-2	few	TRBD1	TGCAGTGCTAACCCAGGGGGCGACTATGGCTACACCTTC	CSANPGGDYGYTF
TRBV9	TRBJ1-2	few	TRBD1	TGTGCCAGCAGCTTAGAAGCCCAGGGGGATGGCATTTATGGCTACACCTTC	CASSLEAQGDGIYGYTF
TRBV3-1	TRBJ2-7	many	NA	TGTGCCAGCAGCCAAGACCCCTTTATTCGCACCAGGGTGTCGGGCCTCGAGCAGTACTTC	CASSQDPFIRTRVSGLEQYF
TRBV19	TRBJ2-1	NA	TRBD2	TGTGCCACGACTAGCTTTGGTGAGCAGTTCTTC	CATTSFGEQFF
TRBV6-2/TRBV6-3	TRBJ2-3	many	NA	TGTGCCAGCAGTTACTCGCGTCGGCCAAGCACAGATACGCAGTATTTT	CASSYSRRPSTDTQYF
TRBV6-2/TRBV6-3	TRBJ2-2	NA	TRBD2	TGTGCCACCCGCAGACTAGCGGGAGGGGCCGGGGAGCTGTTTTTT	CATRRLAGGAGELFF